Listed here are 28 T cell receptor beta chains from one sample, sequenced in a study of human T cells and chemical hapten exposure. Time point defined: healthy volunteer bleed at 6 weeks. Before extraction, the whole blood was not fractionated, and total RNA was taken from it. TCRdb itself ran the RACE reads through MiXCR, one entry per CDR3 protein. The sample consists of more than 35,000 distinct CDR3 sequences, 3.7% of them appearing once. Sequenced sample: whole blood. The receptors were sampled from a human donor in good health. Some clones in this sample may be carry-over from other donors' samples.

The V and J genes are TRBV28 and TRBJ2-7; D is ambiguous. The CDR3 sequence is 14 residues long. Germline V gene lookup returns CDR1 MDHEN and CDR2 SYDVKM. The ends were cut back, 3 bases at V and 5 bases at J, with 14 bases in the middle. The DNA for the CDR3 is TGTGCCAGCAGTTTTCGGCAGCCTCGGGACGAGCAGTACTTC. Amino acid sequence: CASSFRQPRDEQYF.

This clonotype was counted many times. The genes are TRBV7-9 and TRBJ2-5; D is uncertain. CDR1 is SEHNR, CDR2 FQNEAQ, per germline (reference sequence). The CDR3 is made up of 14 amino acids. V was shortened by 1 base and J by 3 bases, with 9 bases between the two germline ends. The CDR3 sequence: CASSLDIWEETQYF. The CDR3 DNA reads TGTGCCAGCAGCTTAGATATTTGGGAAGAGACCCAGTACTTC.

This clonotype was observed at least ten times. The chain carries TRBV28 and TRBJ2-6, with D unresolved. The CDR3 consists of 15 residues. Trimming stripped 5 bases from V and 1 base from J, with 9 bases between. In germline, CDR1 is MDHEN, CDR2 SYDVKM. The CDR3, as DNA: TGTGCCAGCAGTCCGCTGACGTCTGGGGCCAACGTCCTGACTTTC. Amino acids: CASSPLTSGANVLTF.

At least ten counts were recorded for this clonotype. This rearrangement joins TRBV12-3 or TRBV12-4 to TRBJ2-7; no firm D call. V was pared by 3 bases and J by 0 bases, with 18 bases between. The CDR3 has 17 amino acids. For the CDR3, the DNA is TGTGCCAGCAGTTTTTTTCCGTCAGGCCGAAGCTCCTACGAGCAGTACTTC. Encoded protein: CASSFFPSGRSSYEQYF.

The sample holds many counts of this clonotype. The J gene is TRBJ2-3, the V gene TRBV20-1; the match to TRBD2 covers 8 bases. The V segment lost 5 bases and the J segment 6 bases; nucleotides outside the gene matches: 13. Germline lookup yields CDR1 DFQATT and CDR2 SNEGSKA (reference sequence). The CDR3 is 15 amino acids. CDR3 DNA sequence: TGCAGTGCTCCAACGAGGAGCGGGAGAGGGGATACGCAGTATTTT. Protein: CSAPTRSGRGDTQYF.

This clonotype was found many times. The chain joins TRBV23-1 to TRBJ2-3; 7 nucleotides align to TRBD1. TRBV23-1 is assigned to the ORF class and has an uncertain function. V gave up 4 bases and J gave up 1 base; unmatched junction bases: 2. The length of the CDR3 is 14 residues. The DNA for the CDR3 is TGCGCCAGCAGTCCAGGGGGAGGCACAGATACGCAGTATTTT. It translates to CASSPGGGTDTQYF.

This clonotype was detected ten times or more. The gene calls are TRBV9 and TRBJ2-2; 8 bases agree with TRBD2. This CDR3 comprises 13 residues. Germline V gives CDR1 SGDLS, CDR2 YYNGEE. V lost 7 bases to trimming and J lost 4 bases; unmatched junction nucleotides: 3. CDR3 nucleotides: TGTGCCAGCGCGGGAGGAGGCACCGGGGAGCTGTTTTTT. This codes for CASAGGGTGELFF.

V gene TRBV7-8 combines with J gene TRBJ2-3, with D possibly TRBD2 on 6 matching bases. Per germline, CDR1 SGHVS and CDR2 FQNEAQ. There are 16 residues in the CDR3. Trimming left V 5 bases short and J 0 bases short, with 15 bases between. CDR3 sequence: CASSPMGGSSTDTQYF. The CDR3 DNA is TGTGCCAGCAGCCCAATGGGAGGATCTAGCACAGATACGCAGTATTTT.

This clonotype was detected many times. The V and J genes are TRBV20-1 and TRBJ2-2; perhaps D is TRBD1 or TRBD2 (6 bases each). The CDR3 has 16 amino acids. Germline values: CDR1 DFQATT, CDR2 SNEGSKA (reference sequence). Trimming took off 5 bases at V and 0 bases at J, with 16 bases between the two ends. The CDR3 DNA sequence: TGCAGTGCTCCCCAATGGAGGGACACGAACACCGGGGAGCTGTTTTTT. It is translated as CSAPQWRDTNTGELFF.

The chain links TRBV20-1 to TRBJ2-3; possibly TRBD2 for D (7 bases). V was clipped by 3 bases and J by 1 base, with 14 bases between them. From germline, CDR1 is DFQATT and CDR2 SNEGSKA (reference sequence). CDR3 size: 15 residues. This CDR3 is CSASNREGGTDTQYF. CDR3 nucleotides: TGCAGTGCTAGTAACAGGGAGGGAGGCACAGATACGCAGTATTTT.

This clonotype was seen ten or more times. The rearrangement links TRBV19 to TRBJ2-7, with 9 positions matching TRBD1. V lost 6 bases, J lost 3 bases, and 6 bases stayed unmatched. Germline CDR1 reads LNHDA; CDR2 reads SQIVND (reference sequence). The CDR3 consists of 14 residues. For the CDR3, the DNA is TGTGCCAGTAGCCCGGGGACAGGGTACTACGAGCAGTACTTC. It codes for CASSPGTGYYEQYF.

This clonotype was observed at least ten times. The J gene is TRBJ2-5, the V gene TRBV12-3 or TRBV12-4; possible D gene TRBD1, 6 bases. Deletions cut 3 bases from V and 6 bases from J, with 11 bases between. The CDR3 runs 13 residues. CDR3 sequence: CASSFNREKTQYF. CDR3 coding DNA: TGTGCCAGCAGTTTTAACAGGGAGAAGACCCAGTACTTC.

There are many counts of this clonotype. The gene calls are TRBV28 and TRBJ1-5; TRBD1 matches at 7 bases. The CDR3 runs to 14 residues. The germline V gene has CDR1 MDHEN and CDR2 SYDVKM. V gave up 6 bases and J gave up 7 bases; unmatched junction bases: 9. The CDR3: CASSPRQGSQPQHF. CDR3 bases: TGTGCCAGCAGCCCTAGACAGGGTAGCCAGCCCCAGCATTTT. Variable domain in full (rest from reference TRBV28 and TRBJ1-5): DVKVTQSSRYLVKRTGEKVFLECVQDMDHENMFWYRQDPGLGLRLIYFSYDVKMKEKGDIPEGYSVSREKKERFSLILESASTNQTSMYLCASSPRQGSQPQHFGDGTRLSIL.

The chain links TRBV6-5 to TRBJ1-4; weak D call: TRBD1 (6 bases). Deletions cut 6 bases from V and 3 bases from J, with 11 bases between. The germline V gene has CDR1 MNHEY and CDR2 SVGAGI. The length of the CDR3 is 14 residues. CDR3 in DNA: TGTGCCAGCAGGCCCACAGGGCCTAATGAAAAACTGTTTTTT. Translated, it gives CASRPTGPNEKLFF.

This clonotype was seen ten or more times. The J gene is TRBJ2-3, the V gene TRBV6-4; D could derive from TRBD1 or TRBD2 (5 bases each). This CDR3 has 15 amino acids. V was pared by 5 bases and J by 1 base, with 13 bases between. Germline CDR1 and CDR2: MRHNA and SNTAGT. The CDR3 nucleotides are TGTGCCAGCAGTCCAGAGGGGTCACGCACAGATACGCAGTATTTT. Amino acid sequence: CASSPEGSRTDTQYF.

The chain uses TRBV24-1 and TRBJ2-1, with 7 nucleotides matching TRBD1. Germline values: CDR1 KGHDR, CDR2 SFDVKD. CDR3 length: 16 amino acids. The trim removed 4 bases at V and 1 base at J, leaving 6 bases unmatched. The CDR3, as DNA: TGTGCCACCAGTGACCACAGGGGTCCTTCCTACAATGAGCAGTTCTTC. Its protein is CATSDHRGPSYNEQFF.

V usage is TRBV18 and J usage is TRBJ1-5; no clear D gene. V lost 2 bases to trimming and J lost 8 bases, with 10 bases between them. The CDR3 is 13 residues long. Germline V gives CDR1 KGHSH, CDR2 LQKENI. CDR3 amino acids: CASSPGLVEPQHF. The CDR3 bases are TGTGCCAGCTCACCAGGGCTGGTTGAGCCCCAGCATTTT.

This clonotype appeared many times. The chain combines TRBV6-5 with TRBJ1-4, with D possibly being TRBD1 (6 bases). There are 17 residues in the CDR3. Trimming left V 5 bases short and J 7 bases short, with 23 bases between. Germline V CDR1 and CDR2: MNHEY, SVGAGI. CDR3: CASSPGHLRRVSEKLFF. CDR3 in DNA: TGTGCCAGCAGTCCGGGACACCTGAGGAGGGTTAGTGAAAAACTGTTTTTT.

This clonotype was seen at least ten times. The chain couples TRBV24-1 to TRBJ2-1; D ambiguous. Germline V gene sequence: CDR1 KGHDR, CDR2 SFDVKD. Trimming left V 7 bases short and J 3 bases short, with 12 bases between. This CDR3 has 14 residues. The CDR3, as DNA: TGTGCCACCAGCTCACAAGGATACTACAATGAGCAGTTCTTC. As protein: CATSSQGYYNEQFF.

This clonotype has ten or more counts. The chain links TRBV27 to TRBJ2-7; 12 nucleotides agree with TRBD2. Germline trimming cut 5 bases from V and 4 bases from J; bases unmatched to any gene: 9. The CDR3 length is 16 residues. Per germline, CDR1 MNHEY and CDR2 SMNVEV (reference sequence). CDR3 nucleotides: TGTGCCAGCAGTCCTAGCGGGAGGGCCGGGAAGTACGAGCAGTACTTC. Translated, it gives CASSPSGRAGKYEQYF.

This clonotype occurred many times. V gene TRBV25-1 combines with J gene TRBJ2-7; D is uncertain. Germline CDR1 MGHDK, CDR2 SYGVNS. The CDR3 sequence is 13 residues long. With 6 bases removed from V and 6 bases from J, the gap between germline ends came to 15 bases. CDR3: CASRSSWATEQYF. The CDR3 DNA follows: TGTGCCAGCAGGTCCTCCTGGGCCACCGAGCAGTACTTC.

A word on this clonotype: A much larger clone differs from this one at a single base, so this may be a read error. The chain recombines TRBV25-1 with TRBJ2-7, with D unresolved. The germline gives CDR1 MGHDK, CDR2 SYGVNS. V lost 3 bases and J 7 bases, leaving 10 bases between the germline ends. This CDR3 spans 12 amino acids. CDR3 region: CASSDPVQEQYF. The CDR3 DNA sequence: TGTGCCAGCAGTGACCCGGTGCAGGAGCAGTACTTC.

This clonotype was seen ten or more times. The chain links TRBV5-5 to TRBJ2-3; D could derive from TRBD1 or TRBD2 (5 bases each). The CDR3 spans 15 residues. With 4 bases removed from V and 0 bases from J, the gap between germline ends came to 12 bases. Looked up from germline, CDR1 is SGHKS and CDR2 is YYEKEE (reference sequence). Written as DNA, the CDR3 is TGTGCCAGCAGCCCCGGGACGCGAAGCACAGATACGCAGTATTTT. This sequence encodes CASSPGTRSTDTQYF.

This clonotype was detected ten times or more. The V and J genes are TRBV7-2 and TRBJ2-1, with 8 nucleotides matching TRBD1. This CDR3 has 15 residues. The trim removed 0 bases at V and 8 bases at J, leaving 6 bases unmatched. Germline V gives CDR1 SGHTA, CDR2 FQGNSA. CDR3 DNA: TGTGCCAGCAGCTTAGCGGGACAGGACGTCCATGAGCAGTTCTTC. Protein: CASSLAGQDVHEQFF.

The chain employs TRBV4-1 and TRBJ1-2, with D hard to call. The germline gives CDR1 MGHRA, CDR2 YSYEKL. Trimming took 2 bases from V and 0 from J, leaving 10 bases between them. The CDR3 loop spans 15 amino acids. The CDR3 nucleotides read TGCGCCAGCAGCCAAACGCCTCTTACTAACTATGGCTACACCTTC. As protein: CASSQTPLTNYGYTF.

This clonotype was counted ten times or more. The chain combines TRBV5-5 with TRBJ1-5; tentative D call: TRBD1 (5 bases). The CDR3 spans 16 residues. Germline values: CDR1 SGHKS, CDR2 YYEKEE (reference sequence). Trimming took off 4 bases at V and 4 bases at J, with 18 bases between the two ends. CDR3 DNA sequence: TGTGCCAGCAGCCACGACGTAATACAGGTTAATCAGCCCCAGCATTTT. It yields the protein CASSHDVIQVNQPQHF.

This chain connects TRBV28 to TRBJ2-2; possibly TRBD2 for D (6 bases). The V end lost 5 bases, the J end lost 6 bases, and 16 bases lay between the germline ends. Germline V lookup: CDR1 MDHEN, CDR2 SYDVKM. The CDR3 has 15 amino acids. CDR3 sequence: CASSLQGLPAGELFF. The CDR3 DNA is TGTGCCAGCAGTCTTCAGGGACTTCCTGCCGGGGAGCTGTTTTTT.

This clonotype has ten or more counts. V and J are TRBV29-1 and TRBJ2-1; weak D call: TRBD2 (5 bases). The CDR3 totals 14 residues. Germline CDR1 is SQVTM and CDR2 is ANQGSEA. The V and J ends lost 0 bases and 4 bases respectively, with 10 bases between them. CDR3 loop: CSVEESSGYNEQFF. As DNA, the CDR3 is TGCAGCGTTGAAGAGTCCTCGGGGTACAATGAGCAGTTCTTC.